One T cell receptor (beta chain) is described in this entry. Its antigen is currently unknown. This sample is drawn from a study of cytomegalovirus exposure and HLA in healthy donors. Overall study results and limits: In a later analysis, TCR beta V- and J-gene trimming showed a link to a missense DCLRE1C variant. An apparent linkage of common viral pathogens to several of the most significant clusters emerged in a later analysis.

In the PCR, 60 Vbeta and 13 Jbeta primers were used. The data were produced by immunoSEQ multiplex PCR, yet TCRdb's version contains in-frame clones alone and is incomplete. The repertoire holds some 50,000 clones, with roughly 76% as singletons. Germline V gives CDR1 SGHAT, CDR2 FQDESV (reference sequence). Trimming removed 5 bases at V and 4 bases at J, with 17 bases between. The CDR3 length is 15 residues. The chain is built from TRBV11-1 and TRBJ1-1; possibly TRBD1 for D (5 bases). The material sequenced was PBMCs. The source of this sequence is a man aged 25 to 45 in good health and CMV-seronegative. The CDR3 sequence is CASSHRLRGGTEAFF. The CDR3, as DNA: TGTGCCAGCAGCCATCGACTCCGCGGGGGCACTGAAGCTTTCTTT.